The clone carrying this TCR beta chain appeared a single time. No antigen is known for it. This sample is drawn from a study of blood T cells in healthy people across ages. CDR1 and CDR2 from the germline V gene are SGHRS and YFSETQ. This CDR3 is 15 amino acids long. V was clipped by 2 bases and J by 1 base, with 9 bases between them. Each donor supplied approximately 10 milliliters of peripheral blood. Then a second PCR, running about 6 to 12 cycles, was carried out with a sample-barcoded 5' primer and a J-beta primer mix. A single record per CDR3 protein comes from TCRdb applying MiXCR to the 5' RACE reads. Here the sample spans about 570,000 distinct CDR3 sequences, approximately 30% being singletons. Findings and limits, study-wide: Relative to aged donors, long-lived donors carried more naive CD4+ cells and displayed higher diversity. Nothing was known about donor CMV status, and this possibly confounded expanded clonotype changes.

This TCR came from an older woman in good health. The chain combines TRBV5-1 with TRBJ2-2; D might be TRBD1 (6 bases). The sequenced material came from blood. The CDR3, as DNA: TGCGCCAGCAGCTTTGGGACACTGAACACCGGGGAGCTGTTTTTT. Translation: CASSFGTLNTGELFF.